Shown below are 30 T cell receptor beta chains from a single sample sequenced in a study of regulatory T cells in long-lasting Graves disease. Arm-PCR of CDR3 regions and iRepertoire HTBI primers were used to build TCR beta libraries. TCRdb fed the multiplex PCR reads into MiXCR, producing one record per CDR3 protein. The sample includes hundreds of thousands of distinct CDR3 sequences, 16% of them seen just once. The time point was: newly diagnosed GD, antithyroid drugs for less than 3 months. PBMCs were the source of the RNA used for TCR sequencing. These same records also appear under a second study, on T cells in Graves' hyperthyroidism and ophthalmopathy.

Sequences were derived from peripheral blood mononuclear cells (PBMCs), sampled at new diagnosis, from a patient treated with antithyroid drugs. Receptors were obtained from a woman aged 35-60 years with Graves disease.

The gene calls are TRBV19 and TRBJ1-5; a possible D gene is TRBD1 (5 bases). The CDR3 sequence is 16 residues long. CDR1 and CDR2 (germline): LNHDA, SQIVND (reference sequence). V shed 5 bases and J shed 5 bases, with 19 bases lying between them. The CDR3 spells CASSAIGGLVDQPQHF. As DNA, the CDR3 is TGTGCCAGTAGTGCCATCGGGGGATTAGTCGATCAGCCCCAGCATTTT.

The chain uses TRBV7-8 and TRBJ2-3; D is ambiguous. With 5 bases removed from V and 2 bases from J, the gap between germline ends came to 14 bases. CDR1 and CDR2 (germline): SGHVS, FQNEAQ. This CDR3 is built from 15 residues. DNA for the CDR3: TGTGCCAGCAGCGACTCTAGAGTCTTCACAGATACGCAGTATTTT. Translating gives CASSDSRVFTDTQYF.

Only a few counts were recorded for this clonotype. The chain uses TRBV29-1 and TRBJ2-3; 7 bases are shared with TRBD2. The CDR3 is 14 residues long. Trimming removed 3 bases from V and 2 bases from J; junction bases left unmatched: 5. The germline V gene encodes CDR1 SQVTM and CDR2 ANQGSEA. CDR3: CSVDSGVSTDTQYF. The CDR3, as DNA: TGCAGCGTTGACAGCGGGGTTTCCACAGATACGCAGTATTTT.

The chain couples TRBV19 to TRBJ1-4, with D maybe TRBD1 (5 bases). Germline loops: CDR1 LNHDA, CDR2 SQIVND (reference sequence). The CDR3 is made up of 15 amino acids. The V and J ends lost 10 bases and 5 bases respectively, with 20 bases between them. The DNA of the CDR3 is TGTGCCACCAGGGACGGGGGTATCGGAAATGAAAAACTGTTTTTT. Amino acids: CATRDGGIGNEKLFF.

This clonotype occurred many times. This chain uses TRBV6-5 with TRBJ1-2; the D is unclear. V was shortened by 1 base and J by 1 base, with 13 bases between the two germline ends. Germline V lookup: CDR1 MNHEY, CDR2 SVGAGI. The CDR3 totals 16 residues. CDR3 amino acids: CASSYYRQLSNYGYTF. The DNA for the CDR3 is TGTGCCAGCAGTTACTACCGCCAGCTGAGTAACTATGGCTACACCTTC.

Worth noting for this clonotype: A much larger clone sits a single nucleotide away, making a read error possible. J is TRBJ2-1 and V is TRBV7-2; TRBD1 aligns across 7 bases. Germline V gene sequence: CDR1 SGHTA, CDR2 FQGNSA. The V segment lost 8 bases and the J segment 4 bases; nucleotides outside the gene matches: 20. CDR3 length equals 18 residues. CDR3 DNA: TGTGCCAGCGGCCATTCAGGCCGACACAGGGGTACTTACAATGAGCAGTTCTTC. Its protein product is CASGHSGRHRGTYNEQFF.

In regard to this clonotype: It differs at one base from a far larger clone, so likely a read error. This sequence joins TRBV10-3 and TRBJ1-1; D remains unclear. This CDR3 is built from 14 residues. The germline V gene has CDR1 ENHRY and CDR2 SYGVKD. Between the trimmed V and J ends, which lost 5 bases and 0 bases, there was a span of 10 bases. The CDR3 loop is CAISLGHLNTEAFF. The CDR3 DNA reads as TGTGCCATCAGTTTAGGTCACCTGAACACTGAAGCTTTCTTT.

This clonotype was found many times. This chain connects TRBV28 to TRBJ1-1, with no clear D. The CDR3 is 12 amino acids. Germline CDR1 is MDHEN and CDR2 is SYDVKM. V lost 2 bases to trimming and J lost 8 bases, with 9 bases between them. The CDR3 nucleotides are TGTGCCAGCAGTTTAGTCGTGTCAGAAGCTTTCTTT. It codes for CASSLVVSEAFF.

This clonotype was seen ten or more times. The chain links TRBV11-2 to TRBJ2-2; 9 positions agree with TRBD2. CDR1 is SGHAT and CDR2 is FQNNGV in the germline V gene. V lost 5 bases to trimming and J lost 0 bases; unmatched junction nucleotides: 4. CDR3 length: 16 residues. CDR3 DNA sequence: TGTGCCAGCAGCCTTCGACTAGCGGCGAACACCGGGGAGCTGTTTTTT. This codes for CASSLRLAANTGELFF.

This rearrangement joins TRBV20-1 to TRBJ2-1, with 11 bases matching TRBD2. CDR3 length: 14 residues. Germline V CDR1 and CDR2: DFQATT, SNEGSKA (reference sequence). V shed 0 bases and J 7 bases; nucleotides not matched to a gene: 2. The CDR3 is CSARDSGGVNEQFF. The CDR3 DNA sequence: TGCAGTGCTAGAGATAGCGGGGGGGTTAATGAGCAGTTCTTC.

This clonotype was counted many times. V and J are TRBV5-6 and TRBJ2-1; TRBD1 might be the D (6 bases). The CDR3 has 14 residues. Germline lookup yields CDR1 SGHDT and CDR2 YYEEEE. V was pared by 7 bases and J by 8 bases, with 19 bases between. CDR3 sequence: CASRRTGLRDEQFF. CDR3 in DNA: TGTGCCAGCCGCAGAACAGGGTTGAGGGATGAGCAGTTCTTC.

This clonotype was detected a few times. V gene TRBV12-3 or TRBV12-4 combines with J gene TRBJ2-1, with 10 nucleotides matching TRBD2. The CDR3 loop spans 12 amino acids. After removal of 7 bases from V and 12 bases from J, the junction contained 6 bases not matched to a gene. CDR3 sequence reads: CASTSGGDGQFF. CDR3 coding DNA: TGTGCCAGCACCAGCGGGGGGGACGGGCAGTTCTTC.

This clonotype was observed at least ten times. The chain couples TRBV6-1 to TRBJ1-5; 7 nucleotides line up with TRBD1. The germline gives CDR1 MNHNS, CDR2 SASEGT. CDR3 size: 14 residues. V dropped 7 bases and J dropped 9; count of bases not matched to a gene: 12. Written as DNA, the CDR3 is TGTGCCAGCATGTACGGGACAGATACTAGGCCCCAGCATTTT. It yields the protein CASMYGTDTRPQHF.

The sample holds many counts of this clonotype. The chain carries TRBV3-1 and TRBJ2-7; D uncertain. The CDR3 is made up of 12 amino acids. The germline V gene encodes CDR1 LGHDT and CDR2 YNNKEL (reference sequence). The V and J ends lost 1 base and 3 bases respectively, with 4 bases between them. DNA of the CDR3: TGTGCCAGCAGCCAAGTGGGCTACGAGCAGTACTTC. It codes for CASSQVGYEQYF.

Concerning this clonotype: A much larger clone lies one base from this, so it may be a read error. V gene TRBV6-1 combines with J gene TRBJ2-4; the D is unclear. This CDR3 contains 14 residues. V was clipped by 6 bases and J by 2 bases, with 11 bases between them. CDR1 is MNHNS and CDR2 is SASEGT in the germline V gene. In DNA, the CDR3 is TGTGCCAGCAGCAGTCCTACGACCAAAAACATTCAGTACTTC. Translation gives CASSSPTTKNIQYF.

This clonotype was recorded at least ten times. The chain couples TRBV20-1 to TRBJ2-7, with 8 bases that match TRBD2. Losses at the gene ends were 0 bases for V and 2 bases for J; bases not matched to a gene: 6. From germline, CDR1 is DFQATT and CDR2 SNEGSKA (reference sequence). This CDR3 is 15 amino acids long. The CDR3 DNA follows: TGCAGTGCTAGAGATTACGGCGGGGGGACCTACGAGCAGTACTTC. Translating it yields CSARDYGGGTYEQYF.

This clonotype showed up just a few times. The V call is TRBV5-1, the J call TRBJ2-1; TRBD2 aligns across 13 bases. The germline CDR1 and CDR2 sequences are SGHRS and YFSETQ. Germline trimming cut 5 bases from V and 7 bases from J; bases unmatched to any gene: 12. This CDR3 has 17 amino acids. Here the CDR3 reads CASSLASSTSGGNEQFF. CDR3 sequence (DNA): TGCGCCAGCAGTTTAGCCTCTTCGACTAGCGGGGGGAATGAGCAGTTCTTC. The whole variable domain, remainder taken from reference TRBV5-1 and TRBJ2-1, is KAGVTQTPRYLIKTRGQQVTLSCSPISGHRSVSWYQQTPGQGLQFLFEYFSETQRNKGNFPGRFSGRQFSNSRSEMNVSTLELGDSALYLCASSLASSTSGGNEQFFGPGTRLTVL.

This clonotype has just a few counts. The genes are TRBV29-1 and TRBJ1-4; 7 bases map to TRBD1. The CDR3 runs 14 residues. Germline CDR1 SQVTM, CDR2 ANQGSEA. The junction had 10 bases not matched to a gene; V was cut back by 4 bases and J by 8 bases. CDR3 region: CSVGFTGVVEKLFF. The CDR3 region has the DNA TGCAGCGTTGGGTTCACAGGGGTGGTAGAAAAACTGTTTTTT.

This rearrangement joins TRBV5-6 to TRBJ2-7, with D possibly matching TRBD1 (6 bases). Trimming removed 3 bases at V and 3 bases at J, with 13 bases between. CDR1 and CDR2 from the germline V gene are SGHDT and YYEEEE. The CDR3 extends over 14 amino acids. The CDR3 region has the DNA TGTGCCAGCAGCTCTCCGGACAGTTACTACGAGCAGTACTTC. It is translated as CASSSPDSYYEQYF. Together with reference TRBV5-6 and TRBJ2-7, the CDR3 gives the full variable domain: DAGVTQSPTHLIKTRGQQVTLRCSPKSGHDTVSWYQQALGQGPQFIFQYYEEEERQRGNFPDRFSGHQFPNYSSELNVNALLLGDSALYLCASSSPDSYYEQYFGPGTRLTVT.

This CDR3 is CASSQEPKEDTQYF. The CDR3 DNA follows: TGCGCCAGCAGCCAAGAGCCTAAGGAAGATACGCAGTATTTT. This chain links TRBV4-1 with TRBJ2-3; D remains unclear. CDR3 length equals 14 residues. Germline CDR1 reads MGHRA; CDR2 reads YSYEKL. With 0 bases removed from V and 5 bases from J, the gap between germline ends came to 9 bases.

The V and J genes are TRBV5-1 and TRBJ2-6; D assignment may be TRBD1 or TRBD2 (5 bases each). The CDR3 extends over 16 amino acids. Germline values: CDR1 SGHRS, CDR2 YFSETQ. V shed 6 bases and J shed 4 bases, with 17 bases lying between them. The CDR3 sequence is CASNQGRGDGANVLTF. The CDR3 nucleotides are TGCGCCAGCAACCAGGGACGAGGAGACGGGGCCAACGTCCTGACTTTC.

A few counts support this clonotype. CDR3 region: CSAGDRGAFTDTQYF. The DNA for the CDR3 is TGCAGTGCTGGGGACAGGGGGGCCTTCACAGATACGCAGTATTTT. The chain couples TRBV20-1 to TRBJ2-3; 11 bases agree with TRBD1. CDR3 length: 15 amino acids. Germline V gene lookup returns CDR1 DFQATT and CDR2 SNEGSKA (reference sequence). The ends lost 5 bases at V and 2 bases at J; junction bases unmatched: 6.

This clonotype was seen at least ten times. The rearrangement uses TRBV12-3 or TRBV12-4 and TRBJ2-1; D possibly corresponds to TRBD2 (6 bases). The CDR3 totals 15 residues. The germline V and J ends were trimmed by 4 bases and 1 base, with 11 bases remaining between them. The CDR3 DNA follows: TGTGCCAGCAGTTCCCACGGGGGTTCCTACAATGAGCAGTTCTTC. Translation gives CASSSHGGSYNEQFF.

The V and J genes are TRBV6-5 and TRBJ1-5; D is perhaps TRBD1 (5 bases). Germline CDR1 is MNHEY and CDR2 is SVGAGI. The CDR3 consists of 15 residues. Trimming shortened V by 2 bases and J by 3 bases, and 11 bases separated the two germline ends. CDR3 coding DNA: TGTGCCAGCAGTTACCGGGTGGGGGACAATCAGCCCCAGCATTTT. It translates to CASSYRVGDNQPQHF.

This clonotype was counted a few times. This rearrangement joins TRBV19 to TRBJ2-1; D tentatively fits TRBD1 or TRBD2 (5 bases each). The CDR3 length is 15 residues. V shed 9 bases and J shed 0 bases, with 15 bases lying between them. Germline V gene sequence: CDR1 LNHDA, CDR2 SQIVND (reference sequence). In DNA, the CDR3 is TGTGCCAGCCGCCCTGGGACCATCTCCTACAATGAGCAGTTCTTC. Translating it yields CASRPGTISYNEQFF.

This clonotype was seen repeatedly, ten times or more. The chain employs TRBV28 and TRBJ1-4, with TRBD1 matching 9 bases. V shed 6 bases, J shed 7 bases, and the junction held 9 bases outside the gene matches. This CDR3 spans 15 amino acids. Per the germline V gene, CDR1 is MDHEN and CDR2 is SYDVKM. CDR3 DNA: TGTGCCAGCAGCCCCACCGGGACAGGGAGTGAAAAACTGTTTTTT. As protein: CASSPTGTGSEKLFF.

The sample holds a few counts of this clonotype. The genes are TRBV27 and TRBJ1-5, with 7 positions matching TRBD1. Unmatched junction bases numbered 7, after V lost 5 bases and J lost 3 bases. Germline CDR1 reads MNHEY; CDR2 reads SMNVEV (reference sequence). This CDR3 spans 15 amino acids. In DNA, the CDR3 is TGTGCCAGCAGTCCGGACAGGCCGATCAATCAGCCCCAGCATTTT. Residues: CASSPDRPINQPQHF.

V gene TRBV12-3 or TRBV12-4 combines with J gene TRBJ1-1, with 8 positions matching TRBD1. Trimming at V came to 8 bases and at J to 10 bases, leaving 3 bases not matched to a gene. The CDR3 loop spans 10 amino acids. The CDR3 sequence is CASSGGLAFF. The CDR3, as DNA: TGTGCCAGCTCAGGGGGCTTAGCTTTCTTT.

This clonotype was observed many times. The chain has TRBV11-2 and TRBJ1-1; no clear D. CDR1 is SGHAT, CDR2 FQNNGV, per germline. The V gene lost 5 bases and the J gene lost 2 bases, with 12 bases spanning the gap. CDR3 length: 14 residues. Here the CDR3 reads CASSPPGFNTEAFF. The CDR3 DNA is TGTGCCAGCAGCCCCCCCGGCTTTAACACTGAAGCTTTCTTT.

This clonotype was detected a few times. The chain couples TRBV3-1 to TRBJ1-5; perhaps TRBD1 as D (5 bases). CDR1 and CDR2 from the germline V gene are LGHDT and YNNKEL (reference sequence). The CDR3 loop spans 14 amino acids. Trimming removed 2 bases at V and 9 bases at J, with 14 bases between. The DNA of the CDR3 is TGTGCCAGCAGCCAATCCCAGGGCCCGGGGCCCCAGCATTTT. Translation: CASSQSQGPGPQHF.